The rows below give T cell receptor beta chains drawn from one sample of a study of T cell repertoires in ileal Crohn's disease. Profiled with immunoSEQ multiplex PCR; TCRdb holds only in-frame clones, not every one. Counted here are about 16,000 clones, roughly 90% occurring once; the ten biggest clones make up roughly 7%. The material sequenced was ileal tissue. The receptors stem from an adult with Crohn's disease. Both conserved end residues are part of each CDR3. Each record gives: CDR3 DNA, CDR3 protein, J gene, V gene, D gene. The D gene is left open where the match is weak.

CDR3nt: TGTGCCAGCAGCCCGGGACAGGGGATCGGTCAGCCCCAGCATTTT
CDR3aa: CASSPGQGIGQPQHF
j_gene: TRBJ1-5
v_gene: TRBV28
d_gene: TRBD1

CDR3nt: TGTGCCGGAACGGGAGCAACTAATGAAAAACTGTTTTTT
CDR3aa: CAGTGATNEKLFF
j_gene: TRBJ1-4
v_gene: TRBV30
d_gene: .

CDR3nt: TGTGCCTGGAGTGCGCAGACAGGGGGTAATTCACCCCTCCACTTT
CDR3aa: CAWSAQTGGNSPLHF
j_gene: TRBJ1-6
v_gene: TRBV30
d_gene: TRBD1

CDR3nt: TGTGCCAGTAGTACCGCGGGACAGGGGAACTATGGCTACACCTTC
CDR3aa: CASSTAGQGNYGYTF
j_gene: TRBJ1-2
v_gene: TRBV19
d_gene: TRBD1

CDR3nt: TGTGCCAGCATCCCCCAGACAGGGGCCGCTGGTTCCGGTGAGCAGTACTTC
CDR3aa: CASIPQTGAAGSGEQYF
j_gene: TRBJ2-7
v_gene: TRBV11-2
d_gene: TRBD1

CDR3nt: TGTGCCAGCAGTGAACAGAGGGTCTCCGGGGCAGATACGCAGTATTTT
CDR3aa: CASSEQRVSGADTQYF
j_gene: TRBJ2-3
v_gene: TRBV6-1
d_gene: .

CDR3nt: TGCGCCAGCACAGGAACGAGCTCCTACAATGAGCAGTTCTTC
CDR3aa: CASTGTSSYNEQFF
j_gene: TRBJ2-1
v_gene: TRBV5-1
d_gene: .

CDR3nt: TGTGCCAGCCTCCCCCGCCGCATGCACTTC
CDR3aa: CASLPRRMHF
j_gene: TRBJ2-5
v_gene: TRBV28
d_gene: .

CDR3nt: TGTGCCAGCAGCGTACGTAGCACAGATACGCAGTATTTT
CDR3aa: CASSVRSTDTQYF
j_gene: TRBJ2-3
v_gene: TRBV5-4
d_gene: .

CDR3nt: TGCGCCAGCAGCTTGGCCGGGTACGGCGGGGCTCAGGAGACCCAGTACTTC
CDR3aa: CASSLAGYGGAQETQYF
j_gene: TRBJ2-5
v_gene: TRBV5-1
d_gene: .

CDR3nt: TGTGCCAGCAGCGCCCCGGGACACTATCTTTATGGCTACACCTTC
CDR3aa: CASSAPGHYLYGYTF
j_gene: TRBJ1-2
v_gene: TRBV7-3
d_gene: .